The clone carrying this T cell receptor beta chain was observed a few times. What it binds is not known. The entry originates in a study of cytomegalovirus exposure and HLA in healthy donors. Findings of the study overall: For most TCR beta V segments, an earlier analysis put the productive rate at about 87% or about 30% of the time. It was confirmed in vitro that three of the CMV-associated chains were specific for CMV antigens.

13 Jbeta primers and 60 Vbeta primers were used for the PCR. Clones were read by immunoSEQ multiplex PCR, and TCRdb kept only the in-frame ones, dropping some. Counted here are under 200,000 clones, about 80% occurring once; the ten biggest clones make up about 1.3%. V dropped 0 bases and J dropped 10; count of bases not matched to a gene: 5. Germline V gene sequence: CDR1 SGHDT, CDR2 YYEEEE. The CDR3 sequence is 14 residues long. The receptor's source is a man aged 25-45 years in good health and CMV-seronegative. V is TRBV5-6 and J is TRBJ1-2; 11 bases are a match to TRBD1. Sample: PBMCs. The CDR3: CASSLAGQGVDYTF. In nucleotides, the CDR3 is TGTGCCAGCAGCTTGGCGGGACAGGGGGTAGACTACACCTTC.